The 15 T cell receptor beta chains in this list originate from one sample, sequenced in a study of identical twins. Using its own MiXCR run on the 5' RACE reads, TCRdb lists one record per CDR3 protein. In the table there are 1.5 million to 2 million distinct CDR3 sequences, around 29% of which are singletons. Sequencing was carried out using cord blood. These receptors were taken from a newborn girl in good health.

The chain has TRBV6-5 and TRBJ2-1, with D possibly called TRBD1 or TRBD2 (7 bases each). V was pared by 2 bases and J by 0 bases, with 17 bases between. The CDR3 contains 18 residues. Germline assignment: CDR1 MNHEY and CDR2 SVGAGI. DNA for the CDR3: TGTGCCAGCAGTTACCCAGGGGGGGGATTAAGCTCCTACAATGAGCAGTTCTTC. Its protein is CASSYPGGGLSSYNEQFF.

The J gene is TRBJ1-2, the V gene TRBV24-1; 7 nucleotides align to TRBD1. Germline trimming cut 3 bases from V and 6 bases from J; bases unmatched to any gene: 6. This CDR3 has 14 residues. Per germline, CDR1 KGHDR and CDR2 SFDVKD. As DNA, the CDR3 is TGTGCCACCAGTGATAAGGACAGGATCCATGGCTACACCTTC. Protein sequence: CATSDKDRIHGYTF.

This clonotype came up a few times. The CDR3 sequence: CASSPTTSGGLAYYNEQFF. CDR3 DNA: TGTGCCAGCAGCCCGACGACTAGCGGGGGCCTCGCATACTACAATGAGCAGTTCTTC. The chain uses TRBV3-1 and TRBJ2-1; 12 positions agree with TRBD2. V shed 4 bases and J 3 bases; nucleotides not matched to a gene: 13. Germline V CDR1 and CDR2: LGHDT, YNNKEL (reference sequence). This CDR3 has 19 amino acids.

In its sample, this clonotype was seen a few times. This chain uses TRBV2 with TRBJ2-4; 12 bases align to TRBD2. The J call may be faulty, since TRBJ2-7 better matches the DNA end. This CDR3 has 11 amino acids. Germline V CDR1 and CDR2: SNHLY, FYNNEI. The CDR3 loop reads CARGLAGEQYF. In DNA, the CDR3 is TGTGCCAGGGGACTAGCGGGCGAGCAGTACTTC.

The CDR3 DNA follows: TGCAGTGCGGGTGCCTTAAAAGAGACCCAGTTCTTC. Amino acid sequence: CSAGALKETQFF. The rearrangement links TRBV20-1 to TRBJ2-1; no reliable D call. Trimming cost V 6 bases and J 13 bases, with 19 bases left between them. The germline CDR1 and CDR2 sequences are DFQATT and SNEGSKA (reference sequence). The CDR3 is 12 residues long.

The chain is built from TRBV7-6 and TRBJ2-2, with TRBD1 matching 8 bases. The ends lost 1 base at V and 4 bases at J; junction bases unmatched: 8. The CDR3 is 17 amino acids. Germline assignment: CDR1 SGHVS and CDR2 FNYEAQ. In DNA, the CDR3 is TGTGCCAGCAGCTTAGTGATGCGACAGGGGCCCACCGGGGAGCTGTTTTTT. Encoded protein: CASSLVMRQGPTGELFF.

The rearrangement links TRBV6-6 to TRBJ1-2, with 7 bases lining up with TRBD1. The CDR3 is 14 amino acids. Germline CDR1 and CDR2: MNHNY and SVGAGI (reference sequence). The V gene end was trimmed by 7 bases and the J gene end by 4 bases; junction bases not matched to a gene: 9. The CDR3, as DNA: TGTGCCAGCAACCAAGACAGGGCCGCCTATGGCTACACCTTC. Residues: CASNQDRAAYGYTF.

The chain is built from TRBV20-1 and TRBJ2-3; D is unresolved. This CDR3 is built from 11 residues. CDR1 is DFQATT, CDR2 SNEGSKA, per germline (reference sequence). V shed 5 bases and J shed 9 bases, with 12 bases lying between them. The chain's CDR3 is CSAGQSRTQYF. CDR3 DNA: TGCAGTGCTGGCCAGAGCCGGACGCAGTATTTT.

The chain recombines TRBV3-1 with TRBJ2-7; TRBD1 matches at 8 bases. With 3 bases clipped from V and 2 bases from J, the junction kept 6 bases outside the gene matches. Germline V lookup: CDR1 LGHDT, CDR2 YNNKEL (reference sequence). CDR3 length: 15 residues. The CDR3 coding sequence is TGTGCCAGCAGCCAGGAGGGGACAGGCCCCTACGAGCAGTACTTC. This translates into CASSQEGTGPYEQYF.

In its sample, this clonotype was seen a few times. The rearrangement links TRBV4-2 to TRBJ2-3; TRBD2 matches 8 bases. Per the germline V gene, CDR1 is LGHNA and CDR2 is YNFKEQ. The CDR3 contains 17 residues. V shed 4 bases and J 1 base; nucleotides not matched to a gene: 10. The CDR3: CASSLQRELSGTDTQYF. DNA for the CDR3: TGTGCCAGCAGCCTTCAGCGGGAGTTGAGTGGCACAGATACGCAGTATTTT.

The table lists this clonotype with a few counts. The V gene is TRBV28, the J gene TRBJ1-5; 11 positions match TRBD1. Germline values: CDR1 MDHEN, CDR2 SYDVKM. The CDR3 has 15 amino acids. V gave up 6 bases and J gave up 5 bases; unmatched junction bases: 6. CDR3 nucleotides: TGTGCCAGCAGCTCCGGACAGGGGGCCTATCAGCCCCAGCATTTT. Protein product: CASSSGQGAYQPQHF.

The chain joins TRBV29-1 to TRBJ2-1, with TRBD2 as a possible D gene (6 bases). Trimming took 7 bases from V and 8 from J, leaving 12 bases between them. CDR3 length: 11 residues. CDR1 and CDR2 (germline): SQVTM, ANQGSEA. The CDR3 DNA is TGCAGCGCGATTGGGGAGGATGAGCAGTTCTTC. Encoded protein: CSAIGEDEQFF.

Concerning this clonotype: A much larger clonotype is one base distant, so this may be a read error. This sequence joins TRBV4-1 and TRBJ2-5, with TRBD2 identical over 10 bases. The CDR3 runs to 17 residues. V shed 2 bases, J shed 11 bases, and the junction held 17 bases outside the gene matches. CDR1 is MGHRA, CDR2 YSYEKL, per germline. CDR3 amino acids: CASSQLAGVGAYNEQYF. The CDR3 DNA is TGCGCCAGCAGCCAACTAGCGGGAGTGGGGGCATACAATGAGCAGTACTTC.

This clonotype was observed a handful of times. The chain carries TRBV12-3 or TRBV12-4 and TRBJ2-1; the match to TRBD2 covers 7 bases. V shed 5 bases, J shed 11 bases, and the junction held 6 bases outside the gene matches. The CDR3 totals 12 residues. The chain's CDR3 is CASSTSGDQQFF. The CDR3, as DNA: TGTGCCAGCAGTACGAGCGGGGATCAGCAGTTCTTC.

V is TRBV30 and J is TRBJ1-6; a possible D gene is TRBD1 (6 bases). The CDR3 sequence is 14 residues long. The germline V gene encodes CDR1 GTSNPN and CDR2 SVGIG (reference sequence). V lost 2 bases and J lost 10, with 15 bases in between. CDR3 in DNA: TGTGCCTGGAGTCCACAGGGAGGAGGATCACCCCTCCACTTT. Protein: CAWSPQGGGSPLHF.